This T cell receptor (beta chain) was captured in a study of blood T cell repertoires in COVID-19 (TCRdb year 2020). Notes on the research overall: Samples from collaborators originated in the United States, Italy and Spain and spanned both the acute and convalescent phases of COVID-19. The prospective study material was composed of cDNA or gDNA derived from T cells, B-cell-depleted T cells, or PBMCs. The dataset comprised deeply sampled blood TCRbeta repertoires from subjects exposed to, actively infected with, or recovered from COVID-19. The repertoires were released in a freely available public database meant as a resource for research on the immune response to SARS-CoV-2. Samples came from the ongoing ImmuneRACE study (first 160 participants) plus 1,254 subjects from 6 global collaborators. Nearly every sample came with metadata listing a de-identified subject ID, COVID-19 status, age in years and sex. Where available, HLA class I and class II types were obtained from metadata supplied by the sample provider rather than from assay-based typing.

Collaborating institutions collected whole blood in K2EDTA tubes following their own protocols. For TCRbeta analysis, collaborator samples were shipped as frozen whole blood, as isolated PBMCs, or as DNA extracted from either sample type. A word on this clone: The antigen this receptor binds is unknown. Base qualities are not at hand, and no much larger clone is one base apart.

TCRbeta CDR3 regions were amplified from genomic DNA using the immunoSEQ Assay, a bias-controlled multiplex PCR. From the authors' description of their analysis: Nucleated cell counts per sample were estimated from amplification of reference gene primers within the assay. To quantify the absolute abundance of each unique TCRbeta CDR3 rearrangement, sequence reads were collapsed and filtered. For each sample, productive Simpson clonality was calculated as the square root of Simpson's diversity index over productive rearrangements. TCRdb's version of the immuneACCESS table is confined to in-frame rearrangements and falls short of the full clone set. An unresolved V gene accounts for under half of the shortfall where checked; the remainder is of unknown origin. That table furnishes V, J and clone size, whereas the DNA furnished D and trimming. A total of more than 95,000 clones appear in this sample, about 70% of them only once. Of the sample, over 2% falls within the top ten clones.

The CDR3 goes from the cysteine to the phenylalanine over 16 residues. CDR3 DNA only is kept here, 48 bases in frame from base 1. Trimming leaves V shorter by 6 bases and J shorter by 2 bases, with the junction holding 10 bases beyond the gene matches. The germline V gene (reference sequence) sets CDR1 to LNHDA and CDR2 to SQIVND. What the research found in general, with its limitations: The quantity of clinical and demographic metadata differed by source and by participant and was supplied without curation.

The chain uses TRBV19 and TRBJ1-1, with 9 junctional bases fitting TRBD1. Material: peripheral blood. The sequence came from an older woman with acute or convalescent COVID-19. For the CDR3, the sequence is CASSPKRDRVNTEAFF. DNA sequence: TGTGCCAGTAGCCCGAAAAGGGACAGGGTCAACACTGAAGCTTTCTTT.